These 20 T cell receptor beta chains share one sample of origin, sequenced in a study of blood T cells in healthy people across ages (dated by TCRdb to about 2015). Library preparation used 5' RACE. Instrument used: Illumina HiSeq 2500. A second about 7 to 11 cycle PCR used a sample-barcoded 5' primer and a J-beta primer mix. TCRdb applied fastp at Q25 and MiXCR to the public reads, then kept only in-frame beta chains. Each CDR3 protein appears once, grouped with its most common genes and DNA. The sample yields around 800,000 distinct CDR3 sequences; around 24% were counted once. 2.5% to 3.5% of the sample rests with the top ten. These data are also associated with another study on T cells of mothers and their children.

Material for sequencing was blood. These TCRs come from a boy under 18 in good health.

This clonotype occurred a few times. J is TRBJ2-7 and V is TRBV29-1, with 11 bases aligning to TRBD2. Trimming removed 7 bases from V and 1 base from J; junction bases left unmatched: 12. The CDR3 is 16 residues long. Germline CDR1 is SQVTM and CDR2 is ANQGSEA. In DNA, the CDR3 is TGCAGCGAGGGCGAGGTCCTAGCGGGAGGTTCCTACGAGCAGTACTTC. Translating it yields CSEGEVLAGGSYEQYF.

V usage is TRBV10-3 and J usage is TRBJ1-2; 9 nucleotides match TRBD1. From germline, CDR1 is ENHRY and CDR2 SYGVKD. V shed 0 bases and J 6 bases; nucleotides not matched to a gene: 5. The CDR3 runs 15 residues. This CDR3 reads CAISESGQGMDGYTF. CDR3 DNA: TGTGCCATCAGTGAGTCCGGACAGGGGATGGATGGCTACACCTTC.

This rearrangement joins TRBV9 to TRBJ2-7, with 8 bases aligning to TRBD1. The CDR3 runs 15 residues. CDR1 is SGDLS and CDR2 is YYNGEE in the germline V gene. The junction had 9 bases not matched to a gene; V was cut back by 3 bases and J by 4 bases. The CDR3 reads CASSAETGAPYEQYF. In nucleotides, the CDR3 is TGTGCCAGCAGCGCAGAGACAGGGGCCCCTTACGAGCAGTACTTC.

This chain's CDR3 is CSVFGTGSYEQYF. Written as DNA, the CDR3 is TGCAGCGTTTTTGGGACAGGTTCCTACGAGCAGTACTTC. The chain links TRBV29-1 to TRBJ2-5; 8 positions match TRBD1. The DNA end is more similar to TRBJ2-7, so the J call may be wrong. Germline assignment: CDR1 SQVTM and CDR2 ANQGSEA. CDR3 length: 13 residues.

The chain has TRBV5-1 and TRBJ2-1; D ambiguous. Germline-derived CDR1 and CDR2 are SGHRS and YFSETQ. Trimming removed 4 bases from V and 5 bases from J, with 19 bases in between. The CDR3 spans 16 residues. The CDR3 DNA follows: TGCGCCAGCAGCGTCAATCCGTTTCCCGTTGACAATGAGCAGTTCTTC. Protein sequence: CASSVNPFPVDNEQFF. The whole variable domain, filled in from reference TRBV5-1 and TRBJ2-1, reads KAGVTQTPRYLIKTRGQQVTLSCSPISGHRSVSWYQQTPGQGLQFLFEYFSETQRNKGNFPGRFSGRQFSNSRSEMNVSTLELGDSALYLCASSVNPFPVDNEQFFGPGTRLTVL.

For this clonotype: The junction and the germline gene differ at one end; a read error may be behind it. This sequence joins TRBV29-1 and TRBJ2-7, with D possibly called TRBD1 or TRBD2 (5 bases each). The CDR3 totals 11 residues. CDR1 and CDR2 from the germline V gene are SQVTM and ANQGSEA. The CDR3 reads CRVEGRAEQYF. The CDR3 nucleotides are TGCCGCGTTGAGGGGCGGGCTGAGCAGTACTTC.

The V call is TRBV12-3 or TRBV12-4, the J call TRBJ2-5; 9 bases fit TRBD1. The J call could be wrong; TRBJ2-7 is a better fit for the DNA end. The CDR3 sequence is 15 residues long. The CDR3 nucleotides read TGTGCCAGCCGCCCCAGCGGACAGGGGACCTACGAGCAGTACTTC. Translated: CASRPSGQGTYEQYF.

V usage is TRBV7-9 and J usage is TRBJ2-1, with D possibly matching TRBD2 (7 bases). Germline lookup yields CDR1 SEHNR and CDR2 FQNEAQ (reference sequence). Trimming took off 2 bases at V and 2 bases at J, with 16 bases between the two ends. The CDR3 sequence is 17 residues long. CDR3: CASSLPQGRAPYNEQFF. DNA for the CDR3: TGTGCCAGCAGCTTACCCCAGGGGAGGGCACCCTACAATGAGCAGTTCTTC.

CDR3 in amino acids: CASSPLELQDGYTF. CDR3 bases: TGTGCCAGCTCACCATTGGAACTTCAGGATGGCTACACCTTC. J is TRBJ1-2 and V is TRBV18; D is unresolved. V lost 2 bases, J lost 6 bases, and 13 bases lay in between. The CDR3 loop spans 14 amino acids. Germline V gene sequence: CDR1 KGHSH, CDR2 LQKENI. Supplemented by reference TRBV18 and TRBJ1-2, the full variable domain reads NAGVMQNPRHLVRRRGQEARLRCSPMKGHSHVYWYRQLPEEGLKFMVYLQKENIIDESGMPKERFSAEFPKEGPSILRIQQVVRGDSAAYFCASSPLELQDGYTFGSGTRLTVV.

This clonotype has more than one count but fewer than ten. V is TRBV5-1 and J is TRBJ2-1; 7 positions match TRBD2. Trimming cost V 4 bases and J 7 bases; bases outside gene matches: 8. Looked up from germline, CDR1 is SGHRS and CDR2 is YFSETQ. This CDR3 is built from 14 residues. This chain's CDR3 is CASSLGRGGNEQFF. As DNA, the CDR3 is TGCGCCAGCAGCCTCGGACGGGGAGGGAATGAGCAGTTCTTC.

The chain couples TRBV6-1 to TRBJ1-4, with TRBD1 matching over 9 bases. The junction had 6 bases not matched to a gene; V was cut back by 3 bases and J by 7 bases. CDR1 is MNHNS, CDR2 SASEGT, per germline. The CDR3 contains 15 residues. CDR3 residues: CASSETGTGFEKLFF. The CDR3 DNA reads as TGTGCCAGCAGTGAGACCGGGACAGGGTTTGAAAAACTGTTTTTT.

The V call is TRBV18, the J call TRBJ2-1; the D gene is possibly TRBD1 (6 bases). Germline CDR1 reads KGHSH; CDR2 reads LQKENI. V lost 3 bases and J lost 3, with 18 bases in between. This CDR3 is 17 amino acids long. The CDR3 here is CASSPWDTRALYNEQFF. The CDR3 DNA follows: TGTGCCAGCTCACCCTGGGACACCAGGGCCCTCTACAATGAGCAGTTCTTC.

The table lists this clonotype with a few counts. The J gene is TRBJ2-4, the V gene TRBV24-1, with 7 bases matching TRBD2. The CDR3 runs to 20 residues. V dropped 5 bases and J dropped 2; count of bases not matched to a gene: 20. Germline values: CDR1 KGHDR, CDR2 SFDVKD. The CDR3 region is CATSAAREGSFLGPKNIQYF. The CDR3 DNA reads as TGTGCCACCAGTGCCGCAAGGGAGGGCAGTTTCCTTGGTCCCAAAAACATTCAGTACTTC.

This chain links TRBV6-6 with TRBJ1-6; 7 bases align to TRBD1. The V gene's germline CDR1 is MNHNY and CDR2 SVGAGI (reference sequence). Germline trimming cut 7 bases from V and 6 bases from J; bases unmatched to any gene: 6. This CDR3 contains 14 residues. The CDR3 protein is CASNRQGLNSPLHF. CDR3 DNA sequence: TGTGCCAGCAATAGACAGGGACTTAATTCACCCCTCCACTTT.

The CDR3 region has the DNA TGTGCCAGCAGCTTACGGACTAGCGGGGGGGCCTACGAGCAGTACTTC. Its protein product is CASSLRTSGGAYEQYF. The chain employs TRBV7-2 and TRBJ2-7; TRBD2 matches at 15 bases. The germline gives CDR1 SGHTA, CDR2 FQGNSA. V lost 2 bases and J lost 2; bases outside the gene matches: 1. The CDR3 spans 16 residues.

This clonotype has only a few counts. The genes are TRBV6-5 and TRBJ2-6; D is undetermined. The CDR3 covers 15 residues. V was shortened by 2 bases and J by 3 bases, with 8 bases between the two germline ends. The germline CDR1 and CDR2 sequences are MNHEY and SVGAGI. The CDR3 spells CASSYGLGGANVLTF. The CDR3 DNA is TGTGCCAGCAGTTACGGGCTAGGTGGGGCCAACGTCCTGACTTTC.

This clonotype was recorded a few times. The V and J genes are TRBV28 and TRBJ1-5; D is perhaps TRBD1 (6 bases). Looked up from germline, CDR1 is MDHEN and CDR2 is SYDVKM. Trimming shortened V by 7 bases and J by 9 bases, and 16 bases separated the two germline ends. The CDR3 covers 13 residues. Here the CDR3 reads CASTPRGLRPQHF. The CDR3 DNA reads as TGTGCCAGCACCCCCAGGGGATTGAGGCCCCAGCATTTT.

This clonotype was seen at least ten times. The rearrangement joins TRBV6-5 to TRBJ2-5, with D hard to call. The CDR3 has 13 residues. Trimming shortened V by 2 bases and J by 5 bases, and 9 bases separated the two germline ends. The V gene's germline CDR1 is MNHEY and CDR2 SVGAGI. The CDR3 sequence: CASSYGVGETQYF. CDR3 DNA sequence: TGTGCCAGCAGTTACGGGGTAGGCGAGACCCAGTACTTC.

The gene calls are TRBV25-1 and TRBJ1-2; TRBD1 aligns across 7 bases. The CDR3 spans 14 residues. Losses at the gene ends were 6 bases for V and 6 bases for J; bases not matched to a gene: 10. Germline V gives CDR1 MGHDK, CDR2 SYGVNS. CDR3 loop: CASSRGAQGDGYTF. CDR3 DNA: TGTGCCAGCAGCCGCGGGGCCCAGGGGGATGGCTACACCTTC.

At least ten counts were recorded for this clonotype. This chain uses TRBV29-1 with TRBJ1-1; D may be TRBD1 (6 bases). V lost 6 bases and J 3 bases, leaving 8 bases between the germline ends. The germline V gene encodes CDR1 SQVTM and CDR2 ANQGSEA. The CDR3 totals 11 residues. CDR3 sequence (DNA): TGCAGCGTGGGGGCAGACACTGAAGCTTTCTTT. Its translation is CSVGADTEAFF. The full variable domain, completed using reference TRBV29-1 and TRBJ1-1, is SAVISQKPSRDICQRGTSLTIQCQVDSQVTMMFWYRQQPGQSLTLIATANQGSEATYESGFVIDKFPISRPNLTFSTLTVSNMSPEDSSIYLCSVGADTEAFFGQGTRLTVV.